This TCR beta chain stems from a study of T cells in Graves' hyperthyroidism and ophthalmopathy. Germline CDR1 is SGDLS and CDR2 is YYNGEE. V was clipped by 0 bases and J by 2 bases, with 6 bases between them. This CDR3 comprises 13 residues. The table lists this clonotype with many counts. Template material for amplifying TCR beta CDR3 regions consisted of RNA transcripts. Initially, a first-round RT-PCR of the TCR CDR3 employed the HTBI primer set. TCRdb itself ran the multiplex PCR reads through MiXCR, one entry per CDR3 protein. Of fewer than 350,000 distinct CDR3 sequences listed, roughly 13% are singletons.

What was sequenced was blood. V gene TRBV9 combines with J gene TRBJ2-7; no firm D call. The source is a woman aged 40 to 50 with Graves' hyperthyroidism. The CDR3 region has the DNA TGTGCCAGCAGCGTAGAGGATCCCTACGAGCAGTACTTC. This translates into CASSVEDPYEQYF.